The sequence of this T cell receptor (beta chain) was determined in a study of T cell repertoires in cytomegalovirus infection. General study results and limits: CMV-specific HLA-C-restricted TCR beta clonotypes dominated the ex vivo response.

About this clonotype: Its specificity is unknown.

The length of the CDR3 is 13 residues. Germline CDR1 and CDR2: DFQATT and SNEGSKA (reference sequence). V lost 3 bases and J lost 2, with 11 bases in between. TCRdb analysed the reads with MiXCR anew, one entry per CDR3 protein. The sample comprises 200,000 to 250,000 distinct CDR3 sequences, about 7% of which are singletons, and around 6.5% rests with the top ten. This receptor was taken from a human donor in good health (CMV status not recorded). Some clones in this sample may be carry-over from other donors' samples. Material: PBMCs. The chain recombines TRBV20-1 with TRBJ2-7; D unclear. The CDR3 DNA follows: TGCAGTGCTAGGGGCGACAAGACCTACGAGCAGTACTTC. It is translated as CSARGDKTYEQYF.